Below, one T cell receptor (beta chain) is given with its context. This record belongs to a study of OX40 agonist ivuxolimab in advanced cancers. Study details: Three patients had partial responses: one hepatocellular carcinoma, two cutaneous melanoma.

Profiled with immunoSEQ multiplex PCR; TCRdb holds only in-frame clones, not every one. The sample consists of approximately 87,000 clones, 90% to 95% of them appearing once. The CDR3 has 13 residues. Germline CDR1 and CDR2: LNHDA and SQIVND (reference sequence). Trimming at V came to 3 bases and at J to 7 bases, leaving 0 bases not matched to a gene. This specimen consisted of CD4+ or CD8+ T cells sorted from blood, obtained in a trial of the OX40 agonist ivuxolimab. V and J are TRBV19 and TRBJ1-4; 9 bases match TRBD1. The clonotype was recovered from an adult with an advanced solid tumor such as melanoma, head and neck, liver or kidney cancer. CDR3 sequence (DNA): TGTGCCAGTAGTATGACAGGGGGTGAAAAACTGTTTTTT. It specifies CASSMTGGEKLFF. Filled out from reference TRBV19 and TRBJ1-4, the complete variable domain reads DGGITQSPKYLFRKEGQNVTLSCEQNLNHDAMYWYRQDPGQGLRLIYYSQIVNDFQKGDIAEGYSVSREKKESFPLTVTSAQKNPTAFYLCASSMTGGEKLFFGSGTQLSVL.